Detailed here is one T cell receptor beta chain. Its antigen remains unknown. This entry belongs to a study of blood T cells in healthy people across ages. Study-wide findings and caveats: TCR beta diversity, measured per million T cells, fell in a roughly linear way with age. The lack of PBMC sorting stopped any conclusive naive versus antigen-experienced comparison.

Collection of roughly 10 milliliters of peripheral blood was performed for each donor. Together with a sample-barcoded 5' primer, a J-beta primer mix was included in a second PCR lasting roughly 7 to 11 cycles. Each CDR3 protein gets one entry after TCRdb re-called the 5' RACE reads with MiXCR. The sample has roughly 680,000 distinct CDR3 sequences, 20% to 25% seen once. Trimming removed 2 bases from V and 11 bases from J; junction bases left unmatched: 3. Germline loops: CDR1 MGHDK, CDR2 SYGVNS. The CDR3 is 12 residues long. J is TRBJ1-1 and V is TRBV25-1, with TRBD1 matching 9 bases. Sequenced material: blood. This TCR derives from a man in his 70s in good health. The CDR3 DNA is TGTGCCAGCAGTGAAACAGGGGGCGCGGCTTTCTTT. This codes for CASSETGGAAFF.